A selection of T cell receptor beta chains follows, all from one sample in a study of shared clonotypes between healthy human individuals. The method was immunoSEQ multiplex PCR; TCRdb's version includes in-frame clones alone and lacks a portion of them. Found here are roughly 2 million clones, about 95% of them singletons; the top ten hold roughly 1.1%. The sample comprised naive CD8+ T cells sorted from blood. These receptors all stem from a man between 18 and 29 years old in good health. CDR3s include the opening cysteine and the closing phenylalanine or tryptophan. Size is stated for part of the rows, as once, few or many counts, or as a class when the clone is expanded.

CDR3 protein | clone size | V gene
CASSAPGTGGWLFF | - | TRBV6-1
CASSQQGADYGYTF | - | TRBV7-9
CSVDSQQSQETQYF | - | TRBV29-1
CASSLDLRLAGGPSGELFF | - | TRBV11-2
CASTLGQGGSYEQYF | - | TRBV10-2
CASSQDGSPSYEQYF | - | TRBV4-1
CASVEGLGGYTF | - | TRBV6-6
CASSLPSASVYNEQFF | - | TRBV7-6
CASSVLRGPLEAFF | - | TRBV9
CASSYGTGPTEAFF | once | TRBV6-5